This TCR beta chain stems from a study of T cell repertoires in cytomegalovirus infection. Comment on this clonotype: The antigen is unknown.

TCRdb used MiXCR to reprocess the reads, holding one entry per CDR3 protein. Of over 120,000 distinct CDR3 sequences detected, approximately 30% appear once; the ten largest clones hold 45% to 55%. Trimming shortened V by 0 bases and J by 6 bases, and 15 bases separated the two germline ends. CDR1 SGHDT and CDR2 YYEEEE come from the germline V gene. The CDR3 has 15 residues. V gene TRBV5-6 combines with J gene TRBJ1-2; no definite D call. The sequence derives from a human donor in good health (CMV status not recorded). Some clones in this sample may be carry-over from other donors' samples. The sample consisted of CD8+ T cells from cultured PBMCs, taken from culture after CMV antigen stimulation. This chain's CDR3 is CASSLAAGVGDGYTF. For the CDR3, the DNA is TGTGCCAGCAGCTTGGCCGCCGGGGTCGGGGATGGCTACACCTTC.